One sample yielded the 21 T cell receptor beta chains listed below, sequenced in a study of shared T cell receptors in the human thymus. Generated by immunoSEQ multiplex PCR, the TCRdb table keeps only in-frame clones and is missing some. The sample yields some 400,000 clones, around 95% seen once. Material for sequencing was thymocytes. These receptors came from a human donor.

On this clone: One end of the junction does not line up with germline, which may come from a read error. The chain joins TRBV4-3 to TRBJ1-4; no firm D call. Germline V gene lookup returns CDR1 LGHNA and CDR2 YSLEER. This CDR3 is 13 amino acids long. CDR3 nucleotide sequence: TGCGCCAGCAGCCAAGATCTGTTCGGACGTGGGGTTTTT. It specifies CASSQDLFGRGVF.

V gene TRBV4-1 combines with J gene TRBJ2-5; 14 bases line up with TRBD2. CDR1 is MGHRA, CDR2 YSYEKL, per germline. This CDR3 has 17 amino acids. Germline trimming cut 5 bases from V and 11 bases from J; bases unmatched to any gene: 16. The CDR3 coding sequence is TGCGCCAGCAGCGCGCGCCCGGGACTAGCGGGAGACCTCAAGCAGTACTTC. This translates into CASSARPGLAGDLKQYF.

CDR3 amino acids: CASSPRGWQFF. CDR3 sequence (DNA): TGTGCCAGCAGCCCACGGGGGTGGCAGTTCTTC. The chain joins TRBV11-2 to TRBJ2-1; weak D call: TRBD2 (6 bases). Germline CDR1 and CDR2: SGHAT and FQNNGV. The CDR3 covers 11 residues. The ends were cut back, 5 bases at V and 12 bases at J, with 11 bases in the middle.

The rearrangement joins TRBV20-1 to TRBJ2-7; D gene unclear. CDR1 and CDR2 (germline): DFQATT, SNEGSKA (reference sequence). The CDR3 covers 11 residues. The germline V and J ends were trimmed by 6 bases and 3 bases, with 9 bases remaining between them. CDR3 bases: TGCAGTGCAGACAAGGACTACGAGCAGTACTTC. It specifies CSADKDYEQYF.

This chain connects TRBV12-2 to TRBJ2-1; the table's D call, TRBD2, has no DNA check behind it. TRBV12-2 is a pseudogene segment. The CDR3 spans 19 residues. The CDR3 spells CASRLKRLAGEGSYNEQFF. The CDR3, as DNA: TGTGCAAGTCGCTTAAAGCGACTAGCGGGAGAAGGGTCCTACAATGAGCAGTTCTTC.

This chain joins TRBV30 and TRBJ2-7; tentative D call: TRBD1 (6 bases). Germline values: CDR1 GTSNPN, CDR2 SVGIG (reference sequence). The CDR3 has 14 amino acids. Trimming removed 5 bases from V and 0 bases from J, with 14 bases in between. The CDR3: CAWSPGHRSYEQYF. The CDR3 coding sequence is TGTGCCTGGTCACCGGGACACCGCTCCTACGAGCAGTACTTC.

The genes are TRBV2 and TRBJ1-1; 9 bases fit TRBD1. This CDR3 contains 14 residues. Germline CDR1 reads SNHLY; CDR2 reads FYNNEI. Unmatched junction bases numbered 5, after V lost 6 bases and J lost 3 bases. CDR3: CASRQGARDTEAFF. The CDR3 DNA follows: TGTGCCAGCAGACAGGGGGCGCGGGACACTGAAGCTTTCTTT.

The J gene is TRBJ1-2, the V gene TRBV7-2; D remains ambiguous. The V and J ends lost 4 bases and 8 bases respectively, with 8 bases between them. The CDR3 is made up of 11 amino acids. Germline V lookup: CDR1 SGHTA, CDR2 FQGNSA. The CDR3 coding sequence is TGTGCCAGCAGCTCCACAAGAGGCTACACCTTC. Translating it yields CASSSTRGYTF.

CDR3 sequence reads: CASSSDFSYEQYF. CDR3 coding DNA: TGTGCCAGCAGTTCGGACTTTTCCTACGAGCAGTACTTC. The chain has TRBV27 and TRBJ2-7; D perhaps matches TRBD2 (5 bases). The CDR3 loop spans 13 amino acids. Trimming stripped 4 bases from V and 1 base from J, with 8 bases between. Germline V gene sequence: CDR1 MNHEY, CDR2 SMNVEV (reference sequence).

In its sample, this clone was seen once. The chain recombines TRBV10-1 with TRBJ2-5; perhaps TRBD2 as D (6 bases). CDR3 length: 19 amino acids. Trimming took 6 bases from V and 2 from J, leaving 28 bases between them. Per germline, CDR1 WNHNN and CDR2 SYGVQD (reference sequence). The CDR3 sequence is CASSESTDDGSYYQETQYF. The DNA of the CDR3 is TGCGCCAGCAGCGAATCGACAGATGACGGGAGCTACTATCAAGAGACCCAGTACTTC.

The chain couples TRBV29-1 to TRBJ2-7; TRBD1 agrees at 7 bases. From germline, CDR1 is SQVTM and CDR2 ANQGSEA. V was pared by 6 bases and J by 4 bases, with 6 bases of the junction left unmatched. The CDR3 has 12 amino acids. CDR3 loop: CSVGDRSYEQYF. The DNA of the CDR3 is TGCAGCGTCGGGGACAGATCTTACGAGCAGTACTTC.

The chain carries TRBV6-5 and TRBJ2-1, with a tentative D call TRBD2 (6 bases). Deletions cut 6 bases from V and 5 bases from J, with 17 bases between. Germline V lookup: CDR1 MNHEY, CDR2 SVGAGI. CDR3 length: 15 amino acids. The CDR3 nucleotides are TGTGCCAGCAGGTTTCGGAGGGGTAAAAACAATGAGCAGTTCTTC. Amino acid sequence: CASRFRRGKNNEQFF.

The rearrangement joins TRBV7-9 to TRBJ2-7; D perhaps matches TRBD2 (5 bases). V was pared by 5 bases and J by 2 bases, with 22 bases between. Germline loops: CDR1 SEHNR, CDR2 FQNEAQ (reference sequence). This CDR3 contains 17 residues. The CDR3 region has the DNA TGTGCCAGCAGCCTAGAAGGGAGCCGGCGTGGCCCCTACGAGCAGTACTTC. Encoded protein: CASSLEGSRRGPYEQYF.

This chain links TRBV4-2 with TRBJ2-6; D is possibly TRBD1 or TRBD2 (6 bases each). This CDR3 comprises 21 residues. Germline CDR1 and CDR2: LGHNA and YNFKEQ. Between the trimmed V and J ends, which lost 4 bases and 0 bases, there was a span of 25 bases. The DNA of the CDR3 is TGTGCCAGCAGCCGTCAGGGGATGGAGGGTCCGTTGGGCTCTGGGGCCAACGTCCTGACTTTC. Protein product: CASSRQGMEGPLGSGANVLTF.

This clone has only one observation. The chain has TRBV28 and TRBJ2-1; D remains ambiguous. The CDR3 has 15 amino acids. Trimming removed 4 bases from V and 4 bases from J, with 14 bases in between. CDR1 and CDR2 from the germline V gene are MDHEN and SYDVKM. The CDR3: CASSSDQGFYNEQFF. The CDR3 DNA follows: TGTGCCAGCAGTTCCGACCAAGGGTTTTACAATGAGCAGTTCTTC. Filled out from reference TRBV28 and TRBJ2-1, the complete variable domain reads DVKVTQSSRYLVKRTGEKVFLECVQDMDHENMFWYRQDPGLGLRLIYFSYDVKMKEKGDIPEGYSVSREKKERFSLILESASTNQTSMYLCASSSDQGFYNEQFFGPGTRLTVL.

The chain employs TRBV28 and TRBJ2-5; 7 bases map to TRBD1. The germline gives CDR1 MDHEN, CDR2 SYDVKM. The length of the CDR3 is 15 residues. The V segment lost 1 base and the J segment 5 bases; nucleotides outside the gene matches: 7. The CDR3 is CASSLFRDRKETQYF. Written as DNA, the CDR3 is TGTGCCAGCAGTTTATTCCGGGACAGAAAGGAGACCCAGTACTTC.

The chain uses TRBV19 and TRBJ2-4; 12 nucleotides match TRBD2. CDR3 length: 18 amino acids. Germline V lookup: CDR1 LNHDA, CDR2 SQIVND (reference sequence). Losses at the gene ends were 5 bases for V and 1 base for J; bases not matched to a gene: 9. The CDR3 DNA follows: TGTGCCAGTAGTTTTTGGACTAGCGGGAAGGGGGCCAAAAACATTCAGTACTTC. Its translation is CASSFWTSGKGAKNIQYF.

The chain combines TRBV7-6 with TRBJ2-7, with D unresolved. Germline-derived CDR1 and CDR2 are SGHVS and FNYEAQ. The CDR3 covers 11 residues. Trimming cost V 2 bases and J 5 bases, with 4 bases left between them. DNA of the CDR3: TGTGCCAGCAGCTTATTCGACGAGCAGTACTTC. Amino acid sequence: CASSLFDEQYF. Full variable domain (outside the CDR3, taken from reference TRBV7-6 and TRBJ2-7): GAGVSQSPRYKVTKRGQDVALRCDPISGHVSLYWYRQALGQGPEFLTYFNYEAQQDKSGLPNDRFSAERPEGSISTLTIQRTEQRDSAMYRCASSLFDEQYFGPGTRLTVT.

This chain connects TRBV12-5 to TRBJ2-7, with TRBD2 identical over 7 bases. The ends lost 0 bases at V and 5 bases at J; junction bases unmatched: 1. Germline CDR1 LGHNT, CDR2 FRNRAP. The CDR3 sequence is 13 residues long. The CDR3 nucleotides read TGTGCTAGTGGTTTGGTGCGGGAGAACGAGCAGTACTTC. Encoded protein: CASGLVRENEQYF.

CDR3 in amino acids: CASSRDRGVNTGELFF. The CDR3 nucleotides read TGTGCCAGTAGTCGGGACAGGGGGGTCAACACCGGGGAGCTGTTTTTT. The V gene is TRBV19, the J gene TRBJ2-2; 11 bases align to TRBD1. The CDR3 sequence is 16 residues long. The V and J ends lost 5 bases and 2 bases, in that order; junction bases with no gene match: 4. Germline CDR1 reads LNHDA; CDR2 reads SQIVND (reference sequence).

This clone appeared a single time. V is TRBV29-1 and J is TRBJ1-3, with D possibly TRBD1 on 5 matching bases. Germline CDR1 is SQVTM and CDR2 is ANQGSEA. The CDR3 extends over 15 amino acids. With 3 bases removed from V and 0 bases from J, the gap between germline ends came to 12 bases. DNA of the CDR3: TGCAGCGTTGAGGAGCGGACACCCTCTGGAAACACCATATATTTT. This encodes CSVEERTPSGNTIYF.